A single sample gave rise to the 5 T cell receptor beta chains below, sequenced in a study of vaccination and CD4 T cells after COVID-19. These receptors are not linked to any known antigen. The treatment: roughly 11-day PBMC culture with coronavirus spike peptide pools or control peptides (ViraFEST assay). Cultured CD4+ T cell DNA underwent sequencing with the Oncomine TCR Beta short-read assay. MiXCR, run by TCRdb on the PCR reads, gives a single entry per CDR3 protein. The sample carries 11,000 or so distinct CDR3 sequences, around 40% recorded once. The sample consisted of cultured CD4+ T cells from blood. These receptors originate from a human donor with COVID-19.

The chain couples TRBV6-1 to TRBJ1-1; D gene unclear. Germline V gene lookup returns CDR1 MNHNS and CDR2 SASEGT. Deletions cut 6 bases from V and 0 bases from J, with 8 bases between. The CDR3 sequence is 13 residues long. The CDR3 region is CASSPRVNTEAFF. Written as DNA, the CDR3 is TGTGCCAGCAGCCCTCGGGTGAACACTGAAGCTTTCTTT.

The CDR3 DNA follows: TGTGCCAGCAGATCTCCGGGCGGGACAGGGATGTACGAGCAGTACTTC. Translated: CASRSPGGTGMYEQYF. The chain employs TRBV28 and TRBJ2-7, with TRBD1 matching 9 bases. The CDR3 is made up of 16 amino acids. Germline CDR1 MDHEN, CDR2 SYDVKM. V was clipped by 6 bases and J by 4 bases; unmatched bases: 13.

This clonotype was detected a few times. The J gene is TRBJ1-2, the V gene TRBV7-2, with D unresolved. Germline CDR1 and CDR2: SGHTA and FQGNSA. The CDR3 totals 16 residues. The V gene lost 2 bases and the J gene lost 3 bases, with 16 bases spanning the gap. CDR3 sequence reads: CASSLLSGSVDYGYTF. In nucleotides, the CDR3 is TGTGCCAGCAGCTTATTGAGTGGCAGTGTGGACTATGGCTACACCTTC.

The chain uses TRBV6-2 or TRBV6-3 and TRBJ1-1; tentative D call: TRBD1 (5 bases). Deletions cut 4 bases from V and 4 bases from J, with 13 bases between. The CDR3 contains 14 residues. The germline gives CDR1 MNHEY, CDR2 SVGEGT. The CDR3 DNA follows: TGTGCCAGCAGTTCAACTGTGGGGGGCACTGAAGCTTTCTTT. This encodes CASSSTVGGTEAFF.

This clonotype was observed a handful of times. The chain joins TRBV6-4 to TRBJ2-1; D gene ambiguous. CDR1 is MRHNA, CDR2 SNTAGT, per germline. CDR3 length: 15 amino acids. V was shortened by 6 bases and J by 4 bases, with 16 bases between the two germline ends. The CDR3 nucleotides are TGTGCCAGCAGCCCCAACGGCAAAAATTACAATGAGCAGTTCTTC. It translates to CASSPNGKNYNEQFF.